This is a list of T cell receptor beta chains from one sample in a study of kidney transplant recipient with SARS-CoV-2 infection. TCRdb re-called the reads with MiXCR, one entry per CDR3 protein. Among 200,000 to 300,000 distinct CDR3 sequences listed, about 30% were seen once. The source was a blood sample, collected at baseline and on roughly day 120 from a kidney transplant recipient. The source is a male patient between 25 and 39 years old who had COVID-19 and was a kidney transplant recipient. Certain T cells may be donor cells from the graft. The CDR3 runs from the conserved cysteine through the conserved F or W. A D gene is named only where the DNA matches it firmly. Rows may omit the clone size; those that give it use once, few, many or a size class.

j_call | v_call | d_call | clone_size | cdr3_nt | cdr3_aa
TRBJ1-5 | TRBV30 | - | many | TGTGCCTGGAGCCCTTTAGACAGCTTCAATCAGCCCCAGCATTTT | CAWSPLDSFNQPQHF
TRBJ2-1 | TRBV29-1 | - | few | TGCAGCGTGGAGCGTCAAGGGCAGTTCTTC | CSVERQGQFF
TRBJ2-2 | TRBV30 | TRBD2 | many | TGTGCCTGGAGTGGACTAGCGGGAGGGAACACCGGGGAGCTGTTTTTT | CAWSGLAGGNTGELFF
TRBJ2-3 | TRBV2 | TRBD2 | many | TGTGCCAGCGGGGGGGATAAGGGTACGCAGTATTTT | CASGGDKGTQYF
TRBJ2-7 | TRBV7-9 | - | many | TGTGCCAGCAGCTTAGTGGTGGATACCGCCTACGAGCAGTACTTC | CASSLVVDTAYEQYF
TRBJ2-7 | TRBV5-4 | - | many | TGTGCCAGCAGCTCCCTTGGGGGATCGGGGTACGAGCAGTACTTC | CASSSLGGSGYEQYF
TRBJ2-4 | TRBV27 | - | many | TGTGCCAGCAGTTTCCGAAACATTCAGTACTTC | CASSFRNIQYF
TRBJ2-3 | TRBV6-4 | TRBD1 | many | TGTGCCAGCAGTGACTCGACAGGGGCAGATACGCAGTATTTT | CASSDSTGADTQYF
TRBJ2-1 | TRBV27 | - | many | TGTGCCAGCAAATCAGGGGACTCCTACAATGAGCAGTTCTTC | CASKSGDSYNEQFF
TRBJ2-1 | TRBV12-3/TRBV12-4 | - | many | TGTGCCAGCAGGCCAGGGAGTACCTACAATGAGCAGTTCTTC | CASRPGSTYNEQFF
TRBJ1-1 | TRBV3-1 | TRBD1 | few | TGTGCCAGCAGCCAAGTGTTGCTGACAGGGATCTTGGCTTTCTTT | CASSQVLLTGILAFF
TRBJ1-2 | TRBV7-5 | - | - | - | CISVPEGVSEVGKTCGYTF
TRBJ2-3 | TRBV5-1 | - | many | TGCGCCAGCAGCTCGGAGTGGACGCAGTATTTT | CASSSEWTQYF
TRBJ2-5 | TRBV3-2 | - | - | TGTGCCAGCAGCCCTAGACTAACCCAAGAGACCCAGTACTTC | CASSPRLTQETQYF
TRBJ2-2 | TRBV23-1 | - | many | TGCGCCAGCAGTCCAAGAAGGGTTCGGTCCGGGGAGCTGTTTTTT | CASSPRRVRSGELFF
TRBJ2-1 | TRBV7-3 | TRBD2 | few | TGTGCCAGCAGCCCGGGCTTATTAGCGGGAGGGGGCAATGAGCAGTTCTTC | CASSPGLLAGGGNEQFF
TRBJ1-2 | TRBV10-2 | - | many | TGCGCCAGCAGTCTGGGTGTCACTTCTAGAAAGACCTATGGCTACACCTTC | CASSLGVTSRKTYGYTF
TRBJ2-7 | TRBV11-2 | - | - | TGTGCCAGCAGCTTAGGCAGGGCCCACGAGCAGTACTTC | CASSLGRAHEQYF
TRBJ1-2 | TRBV7-7 | - | many | TGTGCCAGCAGCACCTGGGCTAAGTGCCGAAAGACCTATGGCTACACCTTC | CASSTWAKCRKTYGYTF
TRBJ2-1 | TRBV5-1 | TRBD2 | - | TGCGCCAGCAGCCCAACGACAAGCGGGACCTTCACCTCATACAATGAGCAGTTCTTC | CASSPTTSGTFTSYNEQFF
TRBJ2-7 | TRBV20-1 | TRBD2 | many | TGCAGTGCTCAGACTAGCGGGAGACTCTACGAGCAGTACTTC | CSAQTSGRLYEQYF
TRBJ1-2 | TRBV12-2 | - | many | TGTGCAAGTCGCAAAGTAGCGACTCCACGAAAGACCTATGGCTACACCTTC | CASRKVATPRKTYGYTF
TRBJ2-7 | TRBV11-1 | TRBD2 | - | TGTGCCAGCAACTTGCTAGCGGGAGGCTACGAGCAGTACTTC | CASNLLAGGYEQYF
TRBJ1-1 | TRBV6-6 | - | many | TGTGCCAGCAGTGCCAGGGAGTTGGTGAACACTGAAGCTTTCTTT | CASSARELVNTEAFF
TRBJ2-7 | TRBV7-6 | - | many | TGTGCCAGCAGCTTAGGGAGGCCCTCCTACGAGCAGTACTTC | CASSLGRPSYEQYF
TRBJ2-7 | TRBV28 | - | many | TGTGCCAGCCGTAAAGACCCATACTCCTACGAGCAGTACTTC | CASRKDPYSYEQYF
TRBJ1-2 | TRBV7-4 | - | many | TGTGCCAGCAGCCCCGAGTGTTCAGCTCGAAAGACCTATGGCTACACCTTC | CASSPECSARKTYGYTF
TRBJ2-2 | TRBV5-4 | - | many | TGTGCCAGCAGCTACCCCAGACTGCAGAACACCGGGGAGCTGTTTTTT | CASSYPRLQNTGELFF
TRBJ2-7 | TRBV5-4 | TRBD2 | once | TGTGCCAGCAGCTTGTCCCCGACTAGCGGGCAAGAGACCCAGCACTTC | CASSLSPTSGQETQHF
TRBJ1-2 | TRBV12-3/TRBV12-4 | - | many | TGTGCCAGCAGTTGGCAAACCAGCTTCCGAAAGACCTATGGCTACACCTTC | CASSWQTSFRKTYGYTF
TRBJ1-2 | TRBV10-3 | TRBD1 | many | TGTGCCATTCGGGGGGACAGGGCGTTATTAGATGGCTACACCTTC | CAIRGDRALLDGYTF
TRBJ2-2 | TRBV6-5 | - | many | TGTGCCAGCAGTTACAGCCCGGACAGTCACACCGGGGAGCTGTTTTTT | CASSYSPDSHTGELFF
TRBJ2-3 | TRBV5-1 | - | many | TGCGCCAGCAGCTTGGGTAGGGATACGCAGTATTTT | CASSLGRDTQYF
TRBJ1-2 | TRBV7-9 | - | few | TGTGCCAGCAGCGGCGTAAGATACCATGGAAAGACCTATGGCTACACCTTC | CASSGVRYHGKTYGYTF
TRBJ1-2 | TRBV7-7 | - | many | TGTGCCAGCAGCGCATTGGTTAAGTGCCGAAAGACCTATGGCTACACCTTC | CASSALVKCRKTYGYTF
TRBJ1-2 | TRBV23-1 | - | many | TGCGCCAGCAGTCTGGCATCGCTACGCAGAAAGACCTATGGCTACACCTTC | CASSLASLRRKTYGYTF
TRBJ2-3 | TRBV12-1 | - | - | TGTGCCAGCAGCCTGACCCGGCGGCTAGCGGGGTGGTCGCGACGAGTTACGCAGTATTTT | CASSLTRRLAGWSRRVTQYF
TRBJ1-2 | TRBV6-2/TRBV6-3 | - | many | TGTGCCACGATCCAGACAGAATATGGCTACACCTTC | CATIQTEYGYTF
TRBJ1-2 | TRBV11-3 | - | few | TGTGCCAGCAGCCAAGCCGGCGATCTCGGAAAGACCTATGGCTACACCTTC | CASSQAGDLGKTYGYTF
TRBJ1-2 | TRBV7-8 | - | many | TGTGCCAGCAGCCAGAAGAAGTTTACCCGAAAGACCTATGGCTACACCTTC | CASSQKKFTRKTYGYTF